This TCR beta chain was obtained from a study of blood T cells in healthy people across ages. This CDR3 has 17 residues. Trimming took off 3 bases at V and 2 bases at J, with 20 bases between the two ends. Germline CDR1 reads SGDLS; CDR2 reads YYNGEE. This clonotype has a count of ten or more. Primers used in a second PCR of about 7 to 12 cycles were a sample-barcoded 5' primer and a J-beta primer mix. TCRdb analysed the 5' RACE reads with MiXCR anew, one entry per CDR3 protein. Of about 570,000 distinct CDR3 sequences in the sample, roughly 29% were seen once. The sample was blood. The genes are TRBV9 and TRBJ1-2; no reliable D call. The clonotype comes from a woman between 65 and 79 years old in good health. The CDR3 DNA reads TGTGCCAGCAGCGGGAGTCCTACCGCGGAGGTGAACTATGGCTACACCTTC. Protein product: CASSGSPTAEVNYGYTF. Using reference TRBV9 and TRBJ1-2 for the parts outside the CDR3, the full variable domain is DSGVTQTPKHLITATGQRVTLRCSPRSGDLSVYWYQQSLDQGLQFLIQYYNGEERAKGNILERFSAQQFPDLHSELNLSSLELGDSALYFCASSGSPTAEVNYGYTFGSGTRLTVV.